The rows below give T cell receptor beta chains drawn from one sample of a study of shared T cell receptors in the human thymus. Assay used: immunoSEQ multiplex PCR; TCRdb lists only in-frame clones, some missing. The table records hundreds of thousands of clones, approximately 87% of them present only once. The data were also submitted as part of a second study, on human thymus T cells.

What was sequenced was thymocytes. The receptors originated from a boy under two years old with a congenital heart defect. Each CDR3 is given with its conserved first and last residue. Fields, in order: D gene, J gene, clone size, CDR3 length, V gene, CDR3 DNA, CDR3 protein. The D gene is left open where the match is weak. For some rows the clone size is stated as once, few or many, or as a class when expanded; others skip it.

D gene: TRBD1; J gene: TRBJ1-1; clone size: .; CDR3 length: 17; V gene: TRBV5-1; CDR3 DNA: TGCGCCAGCAGCTTGGAGACAGGGATACACATGAACACTGAAGCTTTCTTT; CDR3 protein: CASSLETGIHMNTEAFF
D gene: .; J gene: TRBJ2-7; clone size: .; CDR3 length: 16; V gene: TRBV21-1; CDR3 DNA: TGTGCCAGCAGCAAAGGGGCCGGGGGATCGGAATACGAGCAGTACTTC; CDR3 protein: CASSKGAGGSEYEQYF
D gene: .; J gene: TRBJ1-2; clone size: .; CDR3 length: 12; V gene: TRBV29-1; CDR3 DNA: TGCAGCGTTGTATTTTCGGAGGGCGGCTACACCTTC; CDR3 protein: CSVVFSEGGYTF
D gene: TRBD1; J gene: TRBJ1-1; clone size: .; CDR3 length: 15; V gene: TRBV4-1; CDR3 DNA: TGCGCCAGCAGCACAGAGACAGGGGGCCACACTGAAGCTTTCTTT; CDR3 protein: CASSTETGGHTEAFF
D gene: TRBD1; J gene: TRBJ2-5; clone size: .; CDR3 length: 14; V gene: TRBV7-9; CDR3 DNA: TGTGCCAGCAGCTTATGGGACAGACAAGAGACCCAGTACTTC; CDR3 protein: CASSLWDRQETQYF
D gene: TRBD2; J gene: TRBJ2-3; clone size: once; CDR3 length: 16; V gene: TRBV9; CDR3 DNA: TGTGCCAGCAGCCCAGGTAGCGGGGGGCACACAGATACGCAGTATTTT; CDR3 protein: CASSPGSGGHTDTQYF
D gene: .; J gene: TRBJ2-5; clone size: .; CDR3 length: 13; V gene: TRBV28; CDR3 DNA: TGTGCCAGCACCGACAGGTACCAAGAGACCCAGTACTTC; CDR3 protein: CASTDRYQETQYF
D gene: TRBD1; J gene: TRBJ2-1; clone size: .; CDR3 length: 21; V gene: TRBV27; CDR3 DNA: TGTGCCAGCAGTTTACTGGTGAGGGACAGGGGGCGCCCGGGGACCTACAATGAGCAGTTCTTC; CDR3 protein: CASSLLVRDRGRPGTYNEQFF
D gene: .; J gene: TRBJ1-1; clone size: .; CDR3 length: 17; V gene: TRBV21-1; CDR3 DNA: TGTGCCAGCATCCTCCAGCCGGGACAGAGGACGAACACTGAAGCTTTCTTT; CDR3 protein: CASILQPGQRTNTEAFF
D gene: TRBD2; J gene: TRBJ2-1; clone size: .; CDR3 length: 12; V gene: TRBV27; CDR3 DNA: TGTGCCAGCATCTTGGGGACTAGGCTACAGTTCTTC; CDR3 protein: CASILGTRLQFF
D gene: .; J gene: TRBJ1-2; clone size: few; CDR3 length: 12; V gene: TRBV10-2; CDR3 DNA: TGCGCCAGCAGTGTTGGGGCTAATGGCTACACCTTC; CDR3 protein: CASSVGANGYTF
D gene: TRBD2; J gene: TRBJ2-1; clone size: .; CDR3 length: 14; V gene: TRBV9; CDR3 DNA: TGTGCCAGCGGGGGGACTAGCGGTGACAATGAGCAGTTCTTC; CDR3 protein: CASGGTSGDNEQFF
D gene: .; J gene: TRBJ1-5; clone size: once; CDR3 length: 13; V gene: TRBV10-3; CDR3 DNA: TGTGCCATCAGTGATGCCAGGGATCAGCCCCAGCATTTT; CDR3 protein: CAISDARDQPQHF
D gene: .; J gene: TRBJ1-1; clone size: .; CDR3 length: 16; V gene: TRBV7-8; CDR3 DNA: TGTGCCAGCAGCTTATACAGGCAAGGTAGGAACACTGAAGCTTTCTTT; CDR3 protein: CASSLYRQGRNTEAFF
D gene: .; J gene: TRBJ1-4; clone size: once; CDR3 length: 15; V gene: TRBV7-9; CDR3 DNA: TGTGCCAGCAGCTTTCCCCCAGGGGCTTTCGAAAAACTGTTTTTT; CDR3 protein: CASSFPPGAFEKLFF
D gene: TRBD1; J gene: TRBJ1-2; clone size: .; CDR3 length: 12; V gene: TRBV27; CDR3 DNA: TGTGCCTGCCGGGACAGGGACGCTGGCTACACCTTC; CDR3 protein: CACRDRDAGYTF
D gene: .; J gene: TRBJ1-2; clone size: .; CDR3 length: 17; V gene: TRBV5-1; CDR3 DNA: TGCGCCAGCAGCTTGGGGGGACACCCCATAACGCCATATGGCTACACCTTC; CDR3 protein: CASSLGGHPITPYGYTF
D gene: .; J gene: TRBJ1-5; clone size: .; CDR3 length: 14; V gene: TRBV9; CDR3 DNA: TGTGCCAGCAGCGGGGGACGGGAGGATCAGCCCCAGCATTTT; CDR3 protein: CASSGGREDQPQHF
D gene: TRBD2; J gene: TRBJ2-1; clone size: once; CDR3 length: 18; V gene: TRBV5-1; CDR3 DNA: TGCGCCAGCAGCTTGACTAGCGGGAGGGTCTGGGGTTTCAATGAGCAGTTCTTC; CDR3 protein: CASSLTSGRVWGFNEQFF
D gene: TRBD2; J gene: TRBJ2-2; clone size: .; CDR3 length: 15; V gene: TRBV10-1; CDR3 DNA: TGCGCCAGCAGTGAAAAGCGGGGTACCACCGGGGAGCTGTTTTTT; CDR3 protein: CASSEKRGTTGELFF
D gene: .; J gene: TRBJ2-1; clone size: .; CDR3 length: 15; V gene: TRBV4-3; CDR3 DNA: TGCGCCAGCAGCCACAGGGGTCCCCTCTACAATGAGCAGTTCTTC; CDR3 protein: CASSHRGPLYNEQFF
D gene: TRBD1; J gene: TRBJ2-5; clone size: .; CDR3 length: 17; V gene: TRBV5-4; CDR3 DNA: TGTGCCAGCAGCTTGAATCCCGACAGGGGGGTCCAAGAGACCCAGTACTTC; CDR3 protein: CASSLNPDRGVQETQYF
D gene: .; J gene: TRBJ1-2; clone size: .; CDR3 length: 14; V gene: TRBV28; CDR3 DNA: TGTGCCAGCAGTTTCGACAGGATATCCTATGGCTACACCTTC; CDR3 protein: CASSFDRISYGYTF
D gene: TRBD2; J gene: TRBJ2-3; clone size: .; CDR3 length: 18; V gene: TRBV5-1; CDR3 DNA: TGCGCCAGCAGCTTGTTCGTGGGACTAGCGGGAGTTACAGATACGCAGTATTTT; CDR3 protein: CASSLFVGLAGVTDTQYF
D gene: .; J gene: TRBJ1-2; clone size: .; CDR3 length: 13; V gene: TRBV27; CDR3 DNA: TGTGCCAGCAGTCCCACAGGGAACTATGGCTACACCTTC; CDR3 protein: CASSPTGNYGYTF
D gene: .; J gene: TRBJ2-5; clone size: .; CDR3 length: 11; V gene: TRBV25-1; CDR3 DNA: TGTGCCAGCAGGGGGCGGGAGACCCAGTACTTC; CDR3 protein: CASRGRETQYF
D gene: .; J gene: TRBJ1-4; clone size: .; CDR3 length: 15; V gene: TRBV14; CDR3 DNA: TGTGCCAGCAGCCAGGCTTCTAGTACTAATGAAAAACTGTTTTTT; CDR3 protein: CASSQASSTNEKLFF
D gene: TRBD1; J gene: TRBJ1-4; clone size: once; CDR3 length: 17; V gene: TRBV19; CDR3 DNA: TGTGCCAGTAGTATGCGGACAGGGGGCAGTTCTAATGAAAAACTGTTTTTT; CDR3 protein: CASSMRTGGSSNEKLFF
D gene: TRBD1; J gene: TRBJ2-7; clone size: .; CDR3 length: 16; V gene: TRBV28; CDR3 DNA: TGTGCCAGCAGTTTGGCGCAGGGGGAAATCTCCTACGAGCAGTACTTC; CDR3 protein: CASSLAQGEISYEQYF
D gene: TRBD1; J gene: TRBJ1-1; clone size: .; CDR3 length: 18; V gene: TRBV10-3; CDR3 DNA: TGTGCCATCAGTGGGTCCGGGACAGGCTTAAATTGGGGCACTGAAGCTTTCTTT; CDR3 protein: CAISGSGTGLNWGTEAFF
D gene: .; J gene: TRBJ2-1; clone size: .; CDR3 length: 16; V gene: TRBV4-3; CDR3 DNA: TGCGCCAGCAGCCAAGTTTTTAGTGTAGGGGAACATGAGCAGTTCTTC; CDR3 protein: CASSQVFSVGEHEQFF